Below are 21 T cell receptor beta chains sequenced from a single sample in a study of blood T cell repertoires in COVID-19. Only in-frame clones appear in the TCRdb table, and some are missing; sequencing was by immunoSEQ multiplex PCR. The profile shows approximately 67,000 clones, around 87% of them singletons. The sequenced sample was peripheral blood. The receptors come from a man aged 50 to 59 with active COVID-19.

The J gene is TRBJ2-3, the V gene TRBV5-1, with 7 positions matching TRBD1. The CDR3 is 15 amino acids. Germline assignment: CDR1 SGHRS and CDR2 YFSETQ. V trimming: 4 bases; J trimming: 0 bases; junction bases outside the gene matches: 5. The CDR3 here is CASSQGQTSTDTQYF. Written as DNA, the CDR3 is TGCGCCAGCAGCCAGGGACAGACCAGCACAGATACGCAGTATTTT.

This rearrangement joins TRBV4-1 to TRBJ2-5, with 8 nucleotides matching TRBD1. Germline V gene data show CDR1 as MGHRA and CDR2 as YSYEKL. The junction had 2 bases not matched to a gene; V was cut back by 4 bases and J by 1 base. This CDR3 region has 14 residues. CDR3 coding DNA: TGCGCCAGCAGCCCGGACAGGGTCCAAGAGACCCAGTACTTC. It specifies CASSPDRVQETQYF.

CDR3 amino acids: CASSRRGGLTEAFF. The CDR3 coding sequence is TGTGCCAGCAGCCGGAGGGGGGGACTCACTGAAGCTTTCTTT. The chain is built from TRBV7-2 and TRBJ1-1; TRBD1 is a possible D gene (6 bases). Germline lookup yields CDR1 SGHTA and CDR2 FQGNSA. The CDR3 totals 14 residues. Trimming removed 5 bases from V and 4 bases from J, with 14 bases in between.

This chain links TRBV28 with TRBJ2-5; 8 nucleotides match TRBD1. CDR3 length: 15 residues. Germline CDR1 MDHEN, CDR2 SYDVKM. Losses at the gene ends were 4 bases for V and 5 bases for J; bases not matched to a gene: 9. CDR3 DNA: TGTGCCAGCAGTTCAGCCTCAGGGGGCCGGGAGACCCAGTACTTC. Its protein product is CASSSASGGRETQYF.

This clone was seen just once. This sequence joins TRBV11-2 and TRBJ2-2; D is undetermined. V lost 1 base, J lost 0 bases, and 3 bases lay in between. This CDR3 is 14 amino acids long. The V gene's germline CDR1 is SGHAT and CDR2 FQNNGV. As DNA, the CDR3 is TGTGCCAGCAGCTTAGGGCCGAACACCGGGGAGCTGTTTTTT. Translating gives CASSLGPNTGELFF.

This chain connects TRBV30 to TRBJ2-1, with D perhaps matching TRBD2 (6 bases). Germline CDR1 GTSNPN, CDR2 SVGIG (reference sequence). The length of the CDR3 is 14 residues. The V end lost 5 bases, the J end lost 6 bases, and 17 bases lay between the germline ends. CDR3 coding DNA: TGTGCCTGGGACGATGGAGGGACCTTCAATGAGCAGTTCTTC. Translation: CAWDDGGTFNEQFF.

The chain has TRBV5-1 and TRBJ2-7; 10 positions match TRBD1. CDR1 and CDR2 (germline): SGHRS, YFSETQ. The trim removed 4 bases at V and 4 bases at J, leaving 11 bases unmatched. The CDR3 extends over 16 amino acids. DNA for the CDR3: TGCGCCAGCAGCGGTGACCTGGGGGACAGGGGTTACGAGCAGTACTTC. It yields the protein CASSGDLGDRGYEQYF. Complete variable domain (other parts from reference TRBV5-1 and TRBJ2-7): KAGVTQTPRYLIKTRGQQVTLSCSPISGHRSVSWYQQTPGQGLQFLFEYFSETQRNKGNFPGRFSGRQFSNSRSEMNVSTLELGDSALYLCASSGDLGDRGYEQYFGPGTRLTVT.

J is TRBJ2-5 and V is TRBV19, with 7 bases aligning to TRBD2. Germline V gene sequence: CDR1 LNHDA, CDR2 SQIVND (reference sequence). Losses at the gene ends were 7 bases for V and 4 bases for J; bases not matched to a gene: 12. The CDR3 consists of 15 residues. CDR3 nucleotide sequence: TGTGCCAGTAATCATATGGGGGGGGATGGAGAGACCCAGTACTTC. Translating gives CASNHMGGDGETQYF. The full variable domain, with the rest looked up from reference TRBV19 and TRBJ2-5, is DGGITQSPKYLFRKEGQNVTLSCEQNLNHDAMYWYRQDPGQGLRLIYYSQIVNDFQKGDIAEGYSVSREKKESFPLTVTSAQKNPTAFYLCASNHMGGDGETQYFGPGTRLLVL.

The chain carries TRBV10-3 and TRBJ1-2, with a weak D call TRBD1 (5 bases). This CDR3 comprises 12 residues. Germline CDR1 and CDR2: ENHRY and SYGVKD. Trimming took off 6 bases at V and 1 base at J, with 6 bases between the two ends. CDR3 coding DNA: TGTGCCATCAGACAGGATAACTATGGCTACACCTTC. This translates into CAIRQDNYGYTF.

This clone was counted between two and nine times. The chain employs TRBV27 and TRBJ1-1, with D unresolved. CDR3 length: 15 amino acids. Trimming left V 5 bases short and J 0 bases short, with 13 bases between. Germline V gene sequence: CDR1 MNHEY, CDR2 SMNVEV (reference sequence). The CDR3 loop is CASSPRVTLNTEAFF. DNA of the CDR3: TGTGCCAGCAGTCCGAGGGTAACCCTGAACACTGAAGCTTTCTTT.

J is TRBJ1-1 and V is TRBV7-9; D gene ambiguous. Germline CDR1 is SEHNR and CDR2 is FQNEAQ (reference sequence). The CDR3 runs to 13 residues. Trimming took off 6 bases at V and 3 bases at J, with 11 bases between the two ends. CDR3: CASSQHADTEAFF. CDR3 DNA: TGTGCCAGCAGTCAGCACGCGGACACTGAAGCTTTCTTT.

Only one count was recorded for this clone. The chain employs TRBV12-3 or TRBV12-4 and TRBJ1-1, with D tentatively TRBD1 (6 bases). The ends were cut back, 7 bases at V and 6 bases at J, with 12 bases in the middle. The CDR3 has 12 residues. CDR3 DNA: TGTGCCAGCACCCTAGGGACACCTGAAGCTTTCTTT. Encoded protein: CASTLGTPEAFF.

The J gene is TRBJ1-2, the V gene TRBV28, with D possibly TRBD1 on 5 matching bases. The germline V gene has CDR1 MDHEN and CDR2 SYDVKM. CDR3 length: 15 residues. The V gene lost 3 bases and the J gene lost 3 bases, with 14 bases spanning the gap. CDR3 nucleotide sequence: TGTGCCAGCAGTTTGTCCCAGGGATGGGACTATGGCTACACCTTC. Translated, it gives CASSLSQGWDYGYTF.

The chain links TRBV6-4 to TRBJ2-7; TRBD1 agrees at 7 bases. Germline V gene sequence: CDR1 MRHNA, CDR2 SNTAGT. Trimming took 4 bases from V and 1 from J; bases not matched to a gene: 4. The CDR3 contains 14 residues. CDR3 DNA: TGTGCCAGCAGTGCAGACAGGGCGTCCTACGAGCAGTACTTC. This translates into CASSADRASYEQYF.

The genes are TRBV19 and TRBJ2-1; no clear D gene. Per the germline V gene, CDR1 is LNHDA and CDR2 is SQIVND (reference sequence). V lost 7 bases to trimming and J lost 5 bases, with 15 bases between them. CDR3 size: 14 residues. For the CDR3, the DNA is TGTGCCAGTACCACGGGTCGTACAAACAATGAGCAGTTCTTC. Its protein is CASTTGRTNNEQFF.

The genes are TRBV3-1 (or the pseudogene TRBV3-2) and TRBJ2-5, with D perhaps TRBD2 (5 bases). CDR1 is LGHDT, CDR2 YNNKEL, per germline (reference sequence). V lost 5 bases to trimming and J lost 5 bases, with 9 bases between them. This CDR3 has 12 residues. This CDR3 is CASSAPSETQYF. CDR3 in DNA: TGTGCCAGCAGCGCTCCTAGCGAGACCCAGTACTTC.

The V and J genes are TRBV15 and TRBJ1-2, with D uncertain. CDR1 and CDR2 (germline): LNHNV, YYDKDF (reference sequence). V was cut by 0 bases and J by 1 base, with 9 bases left in between. The CDR3 spans 15 residues. CDR3 coding DNA: TGTGCCACCAGCAGAGATTGGCGGGGTAACTATGGCTACACCTTC. This translates into CATSRDWRGNYGYTF.

The chain links TRBV18 to TRBJ2-2; 8 bases line up with TRBD1. J was trimmed by 5 bases and V by 1 base; bases with no gene match: 3. The CDR3 runs 15 residues. Germline CDR1 KGHSH, CDR2 LQKENI. The CDR3 reads CASSPQRQGTGELFF. CDR3 sequence (DNA): TGTGCCAGCTCACCACAAAGACAGGGGACCGGGGAGCTGTTTTTT.

This sequence joins TRBV19 and TRBJ1-1; 8 nucleotides line up with TRBD1. Germline loops: CDR1 LNHDA, CDR2 SQIVND (reference sequence). The junction had 2 bases not matched to a gene; V was cut back by 8 bases and J by 0 bases. CDR3 length equals 13 residues. The DNA for the CDR3 is TGTGCCAGTGAGGACAGGGTGAACACTGAAGCTTTCTTT. Amino acid sequence: CASEDRVNTEAFF.

This clone is a singleton in its sample. The chain is built from TRBV11-3 and TRBJ2-1, with TRBD2 matching over 7 bases. The length of the CDR3 is 12 residues. Per the germline V gene, CDR1 is SGHNT and CDR2 is YENEEA. Trimming at V came to 4 bases and at J to 9 bases, leaving 3 bases not matched to a gene. The CDR3: CASSWGGFEQFF. The CDR3 nucleotides read TGTGCCAGCAGCTGGGGGGGGTTTGAGCAGTTCTTC.

The J gene is TRBJ2-1, the V gene TRBV7-3; the match to TRBD2 covers 11 bases. The germline CDR1 and CDR2 sequences are SGHTA and FQGTGA. The CDR3 is made up of 16 amino acids. V lost 4 bases and J lost 12; bases outside the gene matches: 14. The CDR3 bases are TGTGCCAGCAGCTCGCCCTCGGTAGCGGGAGGGGCGCGGCAGTTCTTC. This gives the protein CASSSPSVAGGARQFF.